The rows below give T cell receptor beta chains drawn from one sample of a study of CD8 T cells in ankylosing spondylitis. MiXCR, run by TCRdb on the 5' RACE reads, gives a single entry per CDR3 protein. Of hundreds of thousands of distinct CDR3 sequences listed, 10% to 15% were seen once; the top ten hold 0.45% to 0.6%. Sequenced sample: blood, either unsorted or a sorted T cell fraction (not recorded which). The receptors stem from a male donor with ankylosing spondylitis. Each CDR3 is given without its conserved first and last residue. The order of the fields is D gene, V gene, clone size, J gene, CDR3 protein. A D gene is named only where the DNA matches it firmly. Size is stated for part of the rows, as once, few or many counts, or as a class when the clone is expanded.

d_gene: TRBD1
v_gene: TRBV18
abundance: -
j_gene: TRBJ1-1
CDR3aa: ASSPLTGGVANTEAF

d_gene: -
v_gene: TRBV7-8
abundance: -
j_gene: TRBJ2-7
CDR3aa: ASSRGLDGSSEQY

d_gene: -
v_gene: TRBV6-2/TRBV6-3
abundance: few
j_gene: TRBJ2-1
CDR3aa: ASSYGNIYEQF

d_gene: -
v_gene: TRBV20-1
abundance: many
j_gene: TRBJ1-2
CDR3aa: SARSRTGDNYGYT

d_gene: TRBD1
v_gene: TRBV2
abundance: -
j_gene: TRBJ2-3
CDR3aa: AGRQGNTDTQY

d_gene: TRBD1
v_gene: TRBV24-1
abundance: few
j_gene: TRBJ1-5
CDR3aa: ATSDVTGPGGNQPQH

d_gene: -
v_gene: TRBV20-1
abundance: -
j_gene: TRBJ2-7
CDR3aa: SAKAAYEQY

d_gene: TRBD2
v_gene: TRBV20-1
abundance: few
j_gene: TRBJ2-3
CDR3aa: SATSGGAGDVDTQY

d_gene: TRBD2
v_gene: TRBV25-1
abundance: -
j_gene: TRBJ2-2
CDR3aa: ASSPTPGTSRNTGELF

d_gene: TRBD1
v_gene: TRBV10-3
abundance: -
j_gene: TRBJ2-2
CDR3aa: ATNPGQGFNTGELF

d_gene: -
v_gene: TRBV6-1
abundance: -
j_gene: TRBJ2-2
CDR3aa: ASRPTTRGATGELF

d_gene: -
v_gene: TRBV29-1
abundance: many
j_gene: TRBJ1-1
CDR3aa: SVGVRGHLNTEAF

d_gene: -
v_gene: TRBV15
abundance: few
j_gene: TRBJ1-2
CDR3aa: ATSLQRGDYGYT

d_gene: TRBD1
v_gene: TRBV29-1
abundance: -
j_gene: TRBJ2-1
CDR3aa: SVDPRTGLNEQF

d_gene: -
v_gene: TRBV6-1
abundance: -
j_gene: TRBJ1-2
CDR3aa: ASSPGRLGGYT

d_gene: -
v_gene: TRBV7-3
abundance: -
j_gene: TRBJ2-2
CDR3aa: ASSLTVQDTGELF

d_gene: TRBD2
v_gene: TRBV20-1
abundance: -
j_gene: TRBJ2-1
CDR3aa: SASSLAGVDSYNEQF

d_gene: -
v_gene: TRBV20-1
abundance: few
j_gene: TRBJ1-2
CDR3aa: SAGGGADGYT

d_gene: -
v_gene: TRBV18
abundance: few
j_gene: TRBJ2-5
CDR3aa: ASSPTIGPEGAQY

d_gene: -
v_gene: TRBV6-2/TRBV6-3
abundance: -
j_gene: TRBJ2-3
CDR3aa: ASSYSRGDFLSSTDTQY

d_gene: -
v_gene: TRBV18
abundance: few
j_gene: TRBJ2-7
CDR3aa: ASSPSTSPAGEQY

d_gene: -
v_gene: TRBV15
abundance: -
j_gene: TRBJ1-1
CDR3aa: ATSRALMNTEAF

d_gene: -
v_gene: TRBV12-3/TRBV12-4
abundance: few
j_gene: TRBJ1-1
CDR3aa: ASKNREMNTEAF

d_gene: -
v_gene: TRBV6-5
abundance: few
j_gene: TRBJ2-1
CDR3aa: ASSYSSRGLDEQF

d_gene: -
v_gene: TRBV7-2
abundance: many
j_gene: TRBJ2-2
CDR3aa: ASSLDWDTGELF

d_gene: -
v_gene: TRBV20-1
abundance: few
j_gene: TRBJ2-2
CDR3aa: SARLYTGELF

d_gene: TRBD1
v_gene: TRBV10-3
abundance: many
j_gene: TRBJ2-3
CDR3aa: ATGTGTDTQY

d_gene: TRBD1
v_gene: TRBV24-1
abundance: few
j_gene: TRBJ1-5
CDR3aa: ATSDARQGAWQPQH

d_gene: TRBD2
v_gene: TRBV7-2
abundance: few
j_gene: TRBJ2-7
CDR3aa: ASSLAAGGAYEQY

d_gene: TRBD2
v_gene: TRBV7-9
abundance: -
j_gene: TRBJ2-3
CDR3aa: ASSLTSPYTDTQY

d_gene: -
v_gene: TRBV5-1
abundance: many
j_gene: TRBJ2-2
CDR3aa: ASSETGANTGELF

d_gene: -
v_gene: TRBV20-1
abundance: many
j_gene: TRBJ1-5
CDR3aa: SARDRAGQPQH

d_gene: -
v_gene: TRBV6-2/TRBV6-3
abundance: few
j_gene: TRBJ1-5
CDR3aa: ASSAIRTAPGDQPQH

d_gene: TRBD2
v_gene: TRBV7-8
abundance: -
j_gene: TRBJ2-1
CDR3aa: ASSIPSGGVNEQF

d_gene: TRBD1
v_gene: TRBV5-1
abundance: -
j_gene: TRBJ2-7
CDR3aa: ASSPDRGLGEQY

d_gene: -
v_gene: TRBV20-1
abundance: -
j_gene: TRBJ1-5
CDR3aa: SAKWTGNNQPQH